This TCR beta chain originates from a study of T cell repertoires in cytomegalovirus infection. Study-wide results and limits: Ex vivo, HLA-C-restricted CMV-specific TCR beta clonotypes prevailed over the rest of the response.

CDR1 MDHEN and CDR2 SYDVKM come from the germline V gene. V shed 5 bases and J shed 5 bases, with 10 bases lying between them. The CDR3 has 13 amino acids. TCRdb fed the reads into MiXCR, producing one record per CDR3 protein. Seen here are fewer than 1,000,000 distinct CDR3 sequences, around 32% observed once, and the top ten hold 13%. About this clonotype itself: Its target is unknown.

This specimen consisted of cultured CD8+ T cells from PBMCs, obtained from culture after CMV antigen stimulation. The chain carries TRBV28 and TRBJ1-5; perhaps TRBD1 as D (6 bases). This sequence originates from a human donor in good health (CMV status not recorded). Some clones in this sample may be carry-over from other donors' samples. The CDR3 DNA reads as TGTGCCAGCAGTGAAGGACAGTATCAGCCCCAGCATTTT. Translating gives CASSEGQYQPQHF.